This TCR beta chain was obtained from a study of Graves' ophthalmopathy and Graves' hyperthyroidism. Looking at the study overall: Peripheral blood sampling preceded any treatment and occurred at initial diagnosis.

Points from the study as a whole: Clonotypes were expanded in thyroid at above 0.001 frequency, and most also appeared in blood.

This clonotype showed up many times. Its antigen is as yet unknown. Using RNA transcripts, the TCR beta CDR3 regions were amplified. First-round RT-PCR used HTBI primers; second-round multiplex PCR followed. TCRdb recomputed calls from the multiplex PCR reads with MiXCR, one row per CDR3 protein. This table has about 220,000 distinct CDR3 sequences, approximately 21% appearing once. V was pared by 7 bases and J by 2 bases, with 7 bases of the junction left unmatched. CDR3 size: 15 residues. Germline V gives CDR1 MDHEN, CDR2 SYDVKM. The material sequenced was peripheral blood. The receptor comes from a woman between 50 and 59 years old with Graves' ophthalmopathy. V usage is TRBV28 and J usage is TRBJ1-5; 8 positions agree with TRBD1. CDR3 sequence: CASTNRGTRNQPQHF. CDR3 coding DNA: TGTGCCAGCACCAACAGGGGGACCCGCAATCAGCCCCAGCATTTT.